This TCR beta chain was captured by sequencing in a study of blood T cell repertoires in COVID-19 (dated by TCRdb to between 2020 and 2021). Notes on the research overall: Samples from collaborators originated in the United States, Italy and Spain and spanned both the acute and convalescent phases of COVID-19. The material from the prospective study consisted of cDNA or gDNA derived from T cells, B-cell-depleted T cells, or PBMCs. Deeply sampled blood TCRbeta repertoires from subjects exposed to, actively infected with, or recovered from COVID-19 were included in the dataset. The repertoires were made available in a free public database intended to serve as a resource for research on the immune response to SARS-CoV-2. Samples were obtained from the ongoing ImmuneRACE study (first 160 participants) and from over 1,000 subjects provided by 6 global collaborators. Sample metadata almost always included a de-identified subject ID, COVID-19 status, age in years and sex. Where available, HLA class I and class II types were taken from metadata supplied by the sample provider and were not determined by assay-based typing.

This clone was seen once. Its recognized antigen is unknown. No base-level quality is on record; no much larger clone is a single base apart. The study at large found these results: Clinical and demographic metadata were provided uncurated, with the amount varying by source and participant.

V loses 3 bases, J loses 3 bases, and the germline ends lie 11 bases apart. In the germline V gene, CDR1 corresponds to MGHRA and CDR2 to YSYEKL. The CDR3 runs 14 residues from the cysteine to the phenylalanine. The kept DNA is CDR3 alone, 42 bases in frame from the first base. In the prospective study, participants were about 18 to 95 years old, resided in 20 to 30 geographic areas of the United States, and were enrolled through a virtual design. In the prospective study, cohorts were assigned on the basis of participant-reported clinical history obtained from a screening survey and a study questionnaire. Recovered participants in ImmuneRACE Cohort 3 were defined as having two consecutive negative NP/OP PCR tests, clearance from a healthcare professional, or resolution of symptoms. In the prospective study, whole blood, serum and a nasopharyngeal or oropharyngeal swab were collected from each participant by mobile phlebotomists. Over a roughly 2-month period, participants in the prospective study had the option of providing additional blood draws and questionnaires. Before DNA extraction, blood samples from the prospective study were shipped at room temperature or frozen.

TCRbeta CDR3 regions were amplified from genomic DNA by means of the immunoSEQ Assay, a bias-controlled multiplex PCR. The original pipeline was this. Nucleated cell counts per sample were estimated from amplification of reference gene primers within the assay. Sequence reads were collapsed and filtered to measure the absolute abundance of every unique TCRbeta CDR3 rearrangement. For each sample, productive Simpson clonality was calculated as the square root of Simpson's diversity index across productive rearrangements. This is the immuneACCESS table as TCRdb keeps it, with only in-frame sequences that have V and J called. A part of the clones is gone; compared with another copy, unresolved V genes explain less than half, and the rest is unexplained. V and J calls and clone size follow that table, whereas D and trimming were derived from the DNA. Here the sample has some 270,000 clones; 84% occur a single time. Jointly, the top ten make up roughly 3.6% of the sample.

Specimen: PBMCs or T cells enriched from blood (not recorded which). This chain joins TRBV4-1 to TRBJ1-1; perhaps TRBD1 is the D gene, with 5 bases matching. The source is a man aged 45-65 years who had recovered from COVID-19. The nucleotides read TGCGCCAGCAGCCAGGGGCAGGACCACACTGAAGCTTTCTTT. This yields the protein CASSQGQDHTEAFF.